This TCR beta chain was retrieved from a study of blood T cell repertoires in COVID-19. Only in-frame clones appear in the TCRdb table, and some are missing; sequencing was by immunoSEQ multiplex PCR. The sample includes 300,000 to 350,000 clones, about nine tenths of them seen just once. The CDR3 is 17 residues long. Per the germline V gene, CDR1 is SGDLS and CDR2 is YYNGEE. V was shortened by 0 bases and J by 3 bases, with 18 bases between the two germline ends. Input material: peripheral blood. The receptor was isolated from a woman between 50 and 59 years old with COVID-19, enrolled during active disease. The rearrangement links TRBV9 to TRBJ1-2; D perhaps matches TRBD1 (5 bases). The CDR3 here is CASSVAGRGQGDYGYTF. CDR3 in DNA: TGTGCCAGCAGCGTAGCTGGCCGTGGGCAGGGTGACTATGGCTACACCTTC. Variable domain in full (rest from reference TRBV9 and TRBJ1-2): DSGVTQTPKHLITATGQRVTLRCSPRSGDLSVYWYQQSLDQGLQFLIQYYNGEERAKGNILERFSAQQFPDLHSELNLSSLELGDSALYFCASSVAGRGQGDYGYTFGSGTRLTVV.